These 2 T cell receptor beta chains originate from one sample sequenced in a study of regulatory T cells in long-lasting Graves disease. Described time point: newly diagnosed GD, antithyroid drugs for less than 3 months. Extracted PBMC RNA gave rise to the TCR library. Sequencing libraries for TCR beta were prepared with iRepertoire HTBI primers and Arm-PCR of CDR3 regions. TCRdb called the multiplex PCR reads again in MiXCR, with one record for every CDR3 protein. Here the sample spans under 500,000 distinct CDR3 sequences, 16% being singletons. The same specimen was also included in a second study, on T cells in Graves' hyperthyroidism and ophthalmopathy.

The sequenced sample was peripheral blood mononuclear cells (PBMCs), obtained at new diagnosis, from a patient treated with antithyroid drugs. The receptors were sampled from a woman aged 30 to 39 with Graves disease.

The table lists this clonotype with many counts. The chain couples TRBV20-1 to TRBJ2-1, with 9 bases aligning to TRBD1. The ends lost 0 bases at V and 4 bases at J; junction bases unmatched: 10. Germline V CDR1 and CDR2: DFQATT, SNEGSKA (reference sequence). This CDR3 is 17 amino acids long. DNA of the CDR3: TGCAGTGCTAGAGATAGAGGTGGACAGGGGATATACAATGAGCAGTTCTTC. Protein sequence: CSARDRGGQGIYNEQFF.

This clonotype has at least ten counts. This chain uses TRBV27 with TRBJ1-4, with D perhaps matching TRBD1 (5 bases). The CDR3 spans 14 residues. CDR1 is MNHEY and CDR2 is SMNVEV in the germline V gene (reference sequence). V was shortened by 6 bases and J by 3 bases, with 11 bases between the two germline ends. The chain's CDR3 is CASRGATANEKLFF. The CDR3 DNA is TGTGCCAGCAGAGGGGCAACGGCTAATGAAAAACTGTTTTTT. Full variable domain (missing parts from reference TRBV27 and TRBJ1-4): EAQVTQNPRYLITVTGKKLTVTCSQNMNHEYMSWYRQDPGLGLRQIYYSMNVEVTDKGDVPEGYKVSRKEKRNFPLILESPSPNQTSLYFCASRGATANEKLFFGSGTQLSVL.